The rows below give T cell receptor beta chains drawn from one sample of a study of vaccination effects on CD4 cells after COVID-19. Antigen specificity for these receptors is unknown. Clones were read by immunoSEQ multiplex PCR, and TCRdb kept only the in-frame ones, dropping some. This table has about 71,000 clones, about 65% appearing once. The sample was CD4+ T cells from PBMCs cultured with HCoV-OC43 spike peptides, taken before COVID-19 vaccination. Source of these receptors: a human donor who received a COVID-19 vaccine. The conserved cysteine and the conserved F or W are not part of the CDR3 here.

CDR3: ASSYRQSSNTEAF; J: TRBJ1-1; V: TRBV6-6
CDR3: SVMSGTSQF; J: TRBJ2-1; V: TRBV20-1
CDR3: ASSPGQGAGGTEAF; J: TRBJ1-1; V: TRBV4-1
CDR3: ASRVMVGDSPLH; J: TRBJ1-6; V: TRBV4-1
CDR3: ASSLAINQPQH; J: TRBJ1-5; V: TRBV28
CDR3: ASSSSAGAGEHPTDTQY; J: TRBJ2-3; V: TRBV5-1
CDR3: ASSYDGQFNNGYT; J: TRBJ1-2; V: TRBV6-5
CDR3: ASSLAGRMGTEAF; J: TRBJ1-1; V: TRBV5-1
CDR3: ASTKGTGELF; J: TRBJ2-2; V: TRBV25-1
CDR3: SVKGRGTEAF; J: TRBJ1-1; V: TRBV29-1
CDR3: ASSERVKTGELF; J: TRBJ2-2; V: TRBV5-1
CDR3: ASSLTRFGGYT; J: TRBJ1-2; V: TRBV27
CDR3: ASRHNAGFFGNTIY; J: TRBJ1-3; V: TRBV5-8
CDR3: ASSPTGLGGITDTQY; J: TRBJ2-3; V: TRBV7-3
CDR3: ASSQDPGTVSNQPQH; J: TRBJ1-5; V: TRBV4-1
CDR3: AKPGVQTNYGYT; J: TRBJ1-2; V: TRBV27
CDR3: ASSLGREDTQY; J: TRBJ2-3; V: TRBV5-1
CDR3: ASSFRMNTEAF; J: TRBJ1-1; V: TRBV7-2
CDR3: ASSVAGIPAGELF; J: TRBJ2-2; V: TRBV9
CDR3: ASSDSRGAGETQY; J: TRBJ2-5; V: TRBV5-4
CDR3: ASSPWTGGYT; J: TRBJ1-2; V: TRBV28
CDR3: ATSEGSSSYNEQF; J: TRBJ2-1; V: TRBV24-1
CDR3: ASSYSISTEAF; J: TRBJ1-1; V: TRBV6-5
CDR3: ASSERLFEAF; J: TRBJ1-1; V: TRBV6-1
CDR3: SASNGGIAGNTIY; J: TRBJ1-3; V: TRBV20-1
CDR3: ASSRQAGSTEAF; J: TRBJ1-1; V: TRBV7-3
CDR3: ATSRRMATVNTEAF; J: TRBJ1-1; V: TRBV15
CDR3: ASSPHSGLDTQY; J: TRBJ2-3; V: TRBV25-1
CDR3: AISESFWGGSTGELF; J: TRBJ2-2; V: TRBV10-3
CDR3: ASSPGGGGANVLT; J: TRBJ2-6; V: TRBV9
CDR3: ASSSLDTQY; J: TRBJ2-3; V: TRBV12-3/TRBV12-4
CDR3: ASSLPKTGAYNSPLH; J: TRBJ1-6; V: TRBV7-6
CDR3: ASSQGRGRYQPQH; J: TRBJ1-5; V: TRBV3-1/TRBV3-2
CDR3: ASSQDDRRNEKLF; J: TRBJ1-4; V: TRBV4-3
CDR3: ASSYGTAGNTIY; J: TRBJ1-3; V: TRBV6-5
CDR3: ASSGRTANTGELF; J: TRBJ2-2; V: TRBV2
CDR3: ASSLSVNTEAF; J: TRBJ1-1; V: TRBV7-3
CDR3: ASSPSGGENTQY; J: TRBJ2-3; V: TRBV7-9
CDR3: ASSQEGVQGGEGYT; J: TRBJ1-2; V: TRBV4-1
CDR3: ASSRTVDTQY; J: TRBJ2-3; V: TRBV5-1
CDR3: SATDFEKLF; J: TRBJ1-4; V: TRBV20-1
CDR3: ASTLGGSSYNSPLH; J: TRBJ1-6; V: TRBV9
CDR3: ASSLVDRAGYNSPLH; J: TRBJ1-6; V: TRBV5-6
CDR3: ASSEWGHMNTGELF; J: TRBJ2-2; V: TRBV2
CDR3: ASSPGGGNTIY; J: TRBJ1-3; V: TRBV18
CDR3: ASSPEGAATNEKLF; J: TRBJ1-4; V: TRBV3-1/TRBV3-2
CDR3: ASSPDGQIIYGYT; J: TRBJ1-2; V: TRBV5-5